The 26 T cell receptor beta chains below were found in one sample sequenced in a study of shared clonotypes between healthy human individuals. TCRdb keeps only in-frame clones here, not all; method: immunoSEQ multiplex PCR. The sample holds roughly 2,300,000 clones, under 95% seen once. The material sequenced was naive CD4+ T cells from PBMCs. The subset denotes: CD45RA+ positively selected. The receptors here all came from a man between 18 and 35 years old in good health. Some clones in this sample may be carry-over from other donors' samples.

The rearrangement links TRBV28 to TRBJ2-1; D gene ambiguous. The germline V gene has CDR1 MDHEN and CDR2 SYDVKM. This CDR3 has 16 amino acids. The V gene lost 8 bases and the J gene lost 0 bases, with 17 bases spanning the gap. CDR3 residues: CASPPALDSSYNEQFF. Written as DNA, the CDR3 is TGTGCCAGCCCCCCCGCCCTGGATAGCTCCTACAATGAGCAGTTCTTC.

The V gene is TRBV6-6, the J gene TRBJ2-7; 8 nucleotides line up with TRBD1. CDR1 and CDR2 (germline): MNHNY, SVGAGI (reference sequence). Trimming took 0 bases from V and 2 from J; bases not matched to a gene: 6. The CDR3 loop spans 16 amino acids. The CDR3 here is CASSYSRQGPTYEQYF. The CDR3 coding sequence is TGTGCCAGCAGTTACTCGAGACAGGGGCCTACCTACGAGCAGTACTTC.

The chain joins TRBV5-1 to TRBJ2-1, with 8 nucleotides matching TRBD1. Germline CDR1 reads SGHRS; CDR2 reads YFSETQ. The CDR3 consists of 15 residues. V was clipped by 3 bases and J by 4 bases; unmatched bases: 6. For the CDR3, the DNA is TGCGCCAGCAGCTACACAGGGGGAGATTACAATGAGCAGTTCTTC. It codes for CASSYTGGDYNEQFF.

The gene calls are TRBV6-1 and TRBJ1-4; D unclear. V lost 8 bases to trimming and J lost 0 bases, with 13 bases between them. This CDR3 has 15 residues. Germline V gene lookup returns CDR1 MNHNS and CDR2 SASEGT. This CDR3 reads CASDSQEATNEKLFF. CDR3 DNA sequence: TGTGCCAGCGATTCGCAGGAAGCAACTAATGAAAAACTGTTTTTT.

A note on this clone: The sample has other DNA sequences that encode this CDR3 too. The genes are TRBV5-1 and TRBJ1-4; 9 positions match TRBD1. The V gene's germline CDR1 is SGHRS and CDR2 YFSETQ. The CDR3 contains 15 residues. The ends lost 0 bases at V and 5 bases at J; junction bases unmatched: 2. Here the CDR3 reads CASSLDGTGNEKLFF. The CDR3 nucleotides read TGCGCCAGCAGCTTGGATGGGACAGGGAATGAAAAACTGTTTTTT.

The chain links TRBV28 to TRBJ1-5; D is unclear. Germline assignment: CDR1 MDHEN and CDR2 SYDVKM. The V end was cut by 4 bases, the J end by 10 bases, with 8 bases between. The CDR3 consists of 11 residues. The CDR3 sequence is CASSSDSPQHF. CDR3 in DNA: TGTGCCAGCAGTTCAGATAGTCCCCAGCATTTT.

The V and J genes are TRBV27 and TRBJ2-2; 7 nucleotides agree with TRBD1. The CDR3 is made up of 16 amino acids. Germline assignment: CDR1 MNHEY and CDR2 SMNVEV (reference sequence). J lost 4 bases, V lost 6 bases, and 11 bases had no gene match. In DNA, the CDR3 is TGTGCCAGCAGCCCCACCCAGGGGGTGGCCACCGGGGAGCTGTTTTTT. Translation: CASSPTQGVATGELFF.

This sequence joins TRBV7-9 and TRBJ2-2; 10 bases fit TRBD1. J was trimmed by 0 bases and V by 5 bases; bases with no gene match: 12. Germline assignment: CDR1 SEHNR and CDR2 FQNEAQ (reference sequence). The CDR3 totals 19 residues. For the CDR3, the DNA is TGTGCCAGCAGCCCCCGGGACAGGGGCAGTTCAACGAACACCGGGGAGCTGTTTTTT. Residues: CASSPRDRGSSTNTGELFF.

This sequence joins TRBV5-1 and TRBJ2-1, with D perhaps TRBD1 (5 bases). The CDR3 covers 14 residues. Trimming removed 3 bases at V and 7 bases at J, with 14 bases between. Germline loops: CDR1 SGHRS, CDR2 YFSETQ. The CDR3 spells CASSSLGPRNEQFF. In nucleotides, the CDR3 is TGCGCCAGCAGCTCTTTGGGGCCTCGGAATGAGCAGTTCTTC.

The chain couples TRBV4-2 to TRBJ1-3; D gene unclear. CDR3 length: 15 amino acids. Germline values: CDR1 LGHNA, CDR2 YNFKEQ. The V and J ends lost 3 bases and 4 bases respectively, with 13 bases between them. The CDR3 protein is CASSQGGGLGNTIYF. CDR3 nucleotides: TGTGCCAGCAGCCAGGGAGGAGGGCTAGGAAACACCATATATTTT.

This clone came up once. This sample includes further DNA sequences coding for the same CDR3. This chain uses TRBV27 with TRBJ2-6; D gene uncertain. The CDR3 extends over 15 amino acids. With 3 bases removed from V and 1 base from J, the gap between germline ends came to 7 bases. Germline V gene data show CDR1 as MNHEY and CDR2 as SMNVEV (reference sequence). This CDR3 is CASSLIGSGANVLTF. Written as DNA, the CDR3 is TGTGCCAGCAGTTTGATCGGGTCTGGGGCCAACGTCCTGACTTTC.

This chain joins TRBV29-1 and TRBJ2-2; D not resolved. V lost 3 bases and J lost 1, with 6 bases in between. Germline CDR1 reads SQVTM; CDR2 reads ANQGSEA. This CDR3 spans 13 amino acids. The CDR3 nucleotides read TGCAGCGTTGATCCACAGAACACCGGGGAGCTGTTTTTT. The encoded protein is CSVDPQNTGELFF.

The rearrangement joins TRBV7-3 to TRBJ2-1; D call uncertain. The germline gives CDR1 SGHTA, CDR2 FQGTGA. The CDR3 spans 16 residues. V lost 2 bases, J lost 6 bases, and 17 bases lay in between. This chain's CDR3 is CASSLFRATRPNEQFF. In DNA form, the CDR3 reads TGTGCCAGCAGCTTATTTAGGGCCACCCGGCCCAATGAGCAGTTCTTC.

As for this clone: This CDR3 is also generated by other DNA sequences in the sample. In nucleotides, the CDR3 is TGTGCCAGCAGCCTTGGTAGGGATGAGCAGTTCTTC. It codes for CASSLGRDEQFF. V usage is TRBV7-2 and J usage is TRBJ2-1; D remains ambiguous. V lost 5 bases, J lost 8 bases, and 10 bases lay in between. Germline V lookup: CDR1 SGHTA, CDR2 FQGNSA. The CDR3 has 12 residues.

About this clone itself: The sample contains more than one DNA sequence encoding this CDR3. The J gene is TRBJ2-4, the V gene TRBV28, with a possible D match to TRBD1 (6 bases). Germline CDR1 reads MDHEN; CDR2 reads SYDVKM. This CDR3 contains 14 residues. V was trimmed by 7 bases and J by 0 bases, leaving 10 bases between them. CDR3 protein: CASIGQLAKNIQYF. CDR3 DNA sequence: TGTGCCAGCATAGGACAGCTAGCCAAAAACATTCAGTACTTC.

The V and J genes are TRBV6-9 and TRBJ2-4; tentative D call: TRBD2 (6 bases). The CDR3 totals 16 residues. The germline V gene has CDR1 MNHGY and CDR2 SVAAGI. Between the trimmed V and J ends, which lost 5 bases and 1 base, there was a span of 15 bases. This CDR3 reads CASSTPGGRAKNIQYF. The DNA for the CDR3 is TGTGCCAGCAGTACCCCCGGGGGTAGGGCCAAAAACATTCAGTACTTC.

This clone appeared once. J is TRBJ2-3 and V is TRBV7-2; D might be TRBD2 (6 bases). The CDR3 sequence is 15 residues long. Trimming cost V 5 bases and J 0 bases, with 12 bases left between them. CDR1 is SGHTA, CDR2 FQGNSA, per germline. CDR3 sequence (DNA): TGTGCCAGCAGCGCGGGATCCACTAGCACAGATACGCAGTATTTT. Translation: CASSAGSTSTDTQYF.

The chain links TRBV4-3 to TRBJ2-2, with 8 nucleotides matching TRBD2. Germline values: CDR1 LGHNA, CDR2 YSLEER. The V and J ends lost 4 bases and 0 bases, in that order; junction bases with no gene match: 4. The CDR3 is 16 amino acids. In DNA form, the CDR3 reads TGCGCCAGCAGCCGCCTAGCGGGTTCGAACACCGGGGAGCTGTTTTTT. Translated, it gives CASSRLAGSNTGELFF.

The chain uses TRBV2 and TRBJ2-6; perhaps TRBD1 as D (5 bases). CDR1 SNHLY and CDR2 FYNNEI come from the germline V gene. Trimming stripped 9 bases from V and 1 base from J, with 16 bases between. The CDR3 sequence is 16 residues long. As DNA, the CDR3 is TGTGCCAGAAGAACAATGGCAGGGTCTGGGGCCAACGTCCTGACTTTC. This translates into CARRTMAGSGANVLTF. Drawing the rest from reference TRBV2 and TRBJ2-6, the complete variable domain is EPEVTQTPSHQVTQMGQEVILRCVPISNHLYFYWYRQILGQKVEFLVSFYNNEISEKSEIFDDQFSVERPDGSNFTLKIRSTKLEDSAMYFCARRTMAGSGANVLTFGAGSRLTVL.

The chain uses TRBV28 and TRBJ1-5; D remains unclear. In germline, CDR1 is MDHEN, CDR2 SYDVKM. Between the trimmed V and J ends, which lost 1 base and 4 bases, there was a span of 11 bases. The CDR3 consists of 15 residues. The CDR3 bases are TGTGCCAGCAGTTTATTACGGGGAGAAAATCAGCCCCAGCATTTT. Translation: CASSLLRGENQPQHF.

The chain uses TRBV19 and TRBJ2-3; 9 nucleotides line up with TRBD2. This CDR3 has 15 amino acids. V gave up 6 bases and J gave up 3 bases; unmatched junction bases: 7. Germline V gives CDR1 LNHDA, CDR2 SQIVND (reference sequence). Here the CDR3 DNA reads TGTGCCAGTAGGTCAGCTAGCGGGATTACAGATACGCAGTATTTT. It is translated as CASRSASGITDTQYF.

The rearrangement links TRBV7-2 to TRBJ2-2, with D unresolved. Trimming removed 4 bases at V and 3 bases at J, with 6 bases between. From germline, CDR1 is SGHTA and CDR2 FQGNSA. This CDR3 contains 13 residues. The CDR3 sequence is CASSYDYTGELFF. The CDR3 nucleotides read TGTGCCAGCAGCTATGACTACACCGGGGAGCTGTTTTTT.

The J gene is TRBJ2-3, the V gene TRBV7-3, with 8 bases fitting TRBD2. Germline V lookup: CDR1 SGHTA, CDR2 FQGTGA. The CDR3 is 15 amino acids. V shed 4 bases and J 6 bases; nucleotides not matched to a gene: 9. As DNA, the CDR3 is TGTGCCAGCAGCTCCGAAGCGGGAGCTCCCGATACGCAGTATTTT. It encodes CASSSEAGAPDTQYF.

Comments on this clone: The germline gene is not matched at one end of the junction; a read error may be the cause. The CDR3 sequence is CASSKESGSSYEQYF. The CDR3 DNA reads as TGCGCCAGCAGCAAAGAAAGCGGGAGCTCCTACGAGCAGTACTTC. The rearrangement uses TRBV4-3 and TRBJ2-7, with 8 bases lining up with TRBD2. This CDR3 is built from 15 residues. The germline V gene encodes CDR1 LGHNA and CDR2 YSLEER.

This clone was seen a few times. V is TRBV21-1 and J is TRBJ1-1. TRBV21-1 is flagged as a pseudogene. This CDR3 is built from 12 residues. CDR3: CASSKYNTEAFF. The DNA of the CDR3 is TGTGCCAGCAGCAAGTACAACACTGAAGCTTTCTTT.

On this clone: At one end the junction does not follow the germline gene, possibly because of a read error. The CDR3 protein is CASSQPGQGKRTGGLFF. The CDR3 DNA reads as TGCGCCAGCAGCCAGCCGGGACAGGGAAAGAGGACCGGGGGGCTGTTTTTT. The chain recombines TRBV4-1 with TRBJ2-2; TRBD1 agrees at 9 bases. Germline V CDR1 and CDR2: MGHRA, YSYEKL. The CDR3 covers 17 residues.